The 17 T cell receptor beta chains below all came from one sample that was sequenced in a study of OX40 agonist ivuxolimab in advanced cancers. Sequenced by immunoSEQ multiplex PCR; TCRdb stores in-frame clones only, minus some. The sample has some 100,000 clones; approximately 90% are singletons. The specimen comprised CD4+ or CD8+ T cells sorted from blood, sampled in a trial of the OX40 agonist ivuxolimab. The receptors were sampled from an adult with an advanced solid tumor such as melanoma, head and neck, liver or kidney cancer.

This clone was counted a few times. V and J are TRBV5-8 and TRBJ1-2, with TRBD1 as a possible D gene (5 bases). The ends were cut back, 4 bases at V and 5 bases at J, with 6 bases in the middle. CDR1 SGHTS and CDR2 YDEGEE come from the germline V gene. This CDR3 spans 11 amino acids. CDR3 DNA sequence: TGTGCCAGCAGCCAGGGTTATGGCTACACCTTC. This encodes CASSQGYGYTF.

The chain's CDR3 is CASSKQGALTYEQYF. CDR3 bases: TGTGCCAGCAGCAAACAGGGGGCGCTTACGTACGAGCAGTACTTC. The chain employs TRBV7-8 and TRBJ2-7, with 9 bases fitting TRBD1. Germline CDR1 and CDR2: SGHVS and FQNEAQ. The CDR3 has 15 amino acids. Germline trimming cut 5 bases from V and 4 bases from J; bases unmatched to any gene: 9.

This clone occurred once. The V call is TRBV6-1, the J call TRBJ1-5; 8 bases align to TRBD1. V lost 1 base and J lost 9; bases outside the gene matches: 8. CDR1 is MNHNS, CDR2 SASEGT, per germline. This CDR3 has 15 residues. The CDR3 DNA reads TGTGCCAGCAGTGAAGACGGACAGGGTTGGCGGCCCCAGCATTTT. As protein: CASSEDGQGWRPQHF.

This clone has a single count. The V gene is TRBV9, the J gene TRBJ2-3; tentatively, D is TRBD2 (6 bases). This CDR3 is built from 16 residues. The V end lost 0 bases, the J end lost 0 bases, and 11 bases lay between the germline ends. Germline assignment: CDR1 SGDLS and CDR2 YYNGEE. The CDR3 sequence: CASSVAPSVSTDTQYF. For the CDR3, the DNA is TGTGCCAGCAGCGTAGCGCCTAGCGTTAGCACAGATACGCAGTATTTT.

The chain's CDR3 is CAISDPGLASHEQYF. CDR3 bases: TGTGCCATCAGTGACCCGGGACTAGCGAGCCACGAGCAGTACTTC. V and J are TRBV10-3 and TRBJ2-7; 10 bases line up with TRBD2. Germline lookup yields CDR1 ENHRY and CDR2 SYGVKD. Trimming removed 3 bases from V and 5 bases from J; junction bases left unmatched: 7. This CDR3 is 15 amino acids long.

The chain joins TRBV11-2 to TRBJ1-1; perhaps TRBD1 as D (6 bases). The V and J ends lost 6 bases and 3 bases respectively, with 17 bases between them. The CDR3 has 15 residues. CDR1 is SGHAT, CDR2 FQNNGV, per germline. The DNA for the CDR3 is TGTGCCAGCAGTCTTAACATCAGGGGAGACACTGAAGCTTTCTTT. Its protein is CASSLNIRGDTEAFF. The whole variable domain, filled in from reference TRBV11-2 and TRBJ1-1, reads EAGVAQSPRYKIIEKRQSVAFWCNPISGHATLYWYQQILGQGPKLLIQFQNNGVVDDSQLPKDRFSAERLKGVDSTLKIQPAKLEDSAVYLCASSLNIRGDTEAFFGQGTRLTVV.

The gene calls are TRBV5-1 and TRBJ2-2; D gene uncertain. V was pared by 7 bases and J by 0 bases, with 16 bases between. The germline V gene encodes CDR1 SGHRS and CDR2 YFSETQ. The CDR3 totals 16 residues. CDR3 nucleotide sequence: TGCGCCAGCGGCTCCCCTGGTGGAGCGAACACCGGGGAGCTGTTTTTT. The encoded protein is CASGSPGGANTGELFF.

V and J are TRBV28 and TRBJ2-5; the D gene is possibly TRBD2 (6 bases). V lost 3 bases, J lost 7 bases, and 18 bases lay in between. In germline, CDR1 is MDHEN, CDR2 SYDVKM. This CDR3 spans 15 amino acids. This chain's CDR3 is CASSFSLGGFGTQYF. The CDR3 DNA reads TGTGCCAGCAGTTTTAGCCTCGGGGGTTTCGGGACCCAGTACTTC. Full variable domain (rest looked up from reference TRBV28 and TRBJ2-5): DVKVTQSSRYLVKRTGEKVFLECVQDMDHENMFWYRQDPGLGLRLIYFSYDVKMKEKGDIPEGYSVSREKKERFSLILESASTNQTSMYLCASSFSLGGFGTQYFGPGTRLLVL.

The chain links TRBV6-1 to TRBJ2-2; D may match TRBD1 or TRBD2 (6 bases each). This CDR3 is built from 13 residues. Trimming cost V 6 bases and J 8 bases, with 13 bases left between them. Germline V gene lookup returns CDR1 MNHNS and CDR2 SASEGT. The chain's CDR3 is CASSSRGTGELFF. DNA for the CDR3: TGTGCCAGCAGCTCAAGGGGGACTGGGGAGCTGTTTTTT.

The chain combines TRBV10-3 with TRBJ2-1; 8 bases fit TRBD2. J gave up 8 bases and V 5 bases, and 5 bases lay outside the gene matches. From germline, CDR1 is ENHRY and CDR2 SYGVKD. The CDR3 consists of 13 residues. The CDR3 coding sequence is TGTGCCATCAGTCGGACTAGCTTAGATGAGCAGTTCTTC. It codes for CAISRTSLDEQFF.

The chain recombines TRBV18 with TRBJ2-1; 7 nucleotides align to TRBD1. The CDR3 runs to 16 residues. From germline, CDR1 is KGHSH and CDR2 LQKENI. V trimming: 3 bases; J trimming: 0 bases; junction bases outside the gene matches: 5. The DNA of the CDR3 is TGTGCCAGCTCACCGTTGGGACAGCGCTCCTACAATGAGCAGTTCTTC. It translates to CASSPLGQRSYNEQFF.

The rearrangement uses TRBV11-2 and TRBJ2-2; D not resolved. V gave up 3 bases and J gave up 3 bases, with 11 bases separating them. Germline V gene sequence: CDR1 SGHAT, CDR2 FQNNGV. The CDR3 is made up of 15 amino acids. This CDR3 is CASSFRAPDTGELFF. Here the CDR3 DNA reads TGTGCCAGCAGCTTTCGGGCGCCGGACACCGGGGAGCTGTTTTTT.

The chain combines TRBV4-3 with TRBJ2-1; D is uncertain. V lost 1 base, J lost 5 bases, and 6 bases lay in between. Germline lookup yields CDR1 LGHNA and CDR2 YSLEER. The CDR3 is 13 residues long. The chain's CDR3 is CASSQVSDNEQFF. The DNA for the CDR3 is TGCGCCAGCAGCCAAGTTTCGGACAATGAGCAGTTCTTC.

This clone occurred a few times. This rearrangement joins TRBV6-6 to TRBJ1-6; D call uncertain. CDR1 is MNHNY, CDR2 SVGAGI, per germline (reference sequence). V was pared by 5 bases and J by 10 bases, with 15 bases between. There are 14 residues in the CDR3. This CDR3 reads CASSLPGQRSPLHF. CDR3 bases: TGTGCCAGCAGTCTCCCGGGCCAGCGCTCACCCCTCCACTTT.

The chain links TRBV21-1 to TRBJ1-1. TRBV21-1 is shown as a pseudogene. There are 18 residues in the CDR3. The CDR3 region has the DNA TGTGCCAGCAGCACCACCGATAAGTTCGGGGCCTGTGACACTGAAGCTTTCTTT. Residues: CASSTTDKFGACDTEAFF.

The chain employs TRBV28 and TRBJ1-1, with 7 bases fitting TRBD1. Germline V gives CDR1 MDHEN, CDR2 SYDVKM. This CDR3 has 15 residues. V trimming: 2 bases; J trimming: 5 bases; junction bases outside the gene matches: 8. The CDR3 DNA sequence: TGTGCCAGCAGTTTAGGACAGGTAGGGAGGACTGAAGCTTTCTTT. Encoded protein: CASSLGQVGRTEAFF.

The genes are TRBV2 and TRBJ1-1, with D hard to call. Trimming cost V 4 bases and J 3 bases, with 12 bases left between them. CDR1 is SNHLY and CDR2 is FYNNEI in the germline V gene. The CDR3 sequence is 14 residues long. The CDR3 DNA reads as TGTGCCAGCAGTGCGGGTGGTCCTGACACTGAAGCTTTCTTT. It is translated as CASSAGGPDTEAFF.